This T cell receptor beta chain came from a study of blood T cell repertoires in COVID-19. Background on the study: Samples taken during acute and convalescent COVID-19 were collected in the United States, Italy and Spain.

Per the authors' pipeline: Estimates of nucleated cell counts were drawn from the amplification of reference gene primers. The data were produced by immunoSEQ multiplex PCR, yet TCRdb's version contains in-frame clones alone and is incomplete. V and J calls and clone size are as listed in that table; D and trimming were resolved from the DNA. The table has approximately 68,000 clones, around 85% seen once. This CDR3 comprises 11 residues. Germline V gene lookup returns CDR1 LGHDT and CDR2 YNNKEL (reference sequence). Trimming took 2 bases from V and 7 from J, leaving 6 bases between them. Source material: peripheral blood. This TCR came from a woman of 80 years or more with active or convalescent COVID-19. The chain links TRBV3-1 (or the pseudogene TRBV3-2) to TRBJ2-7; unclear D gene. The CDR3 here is CASSQTEEQYF. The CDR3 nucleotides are TGTGCCAGCAGCCAAACTGAAGAGCAGTACTTC.